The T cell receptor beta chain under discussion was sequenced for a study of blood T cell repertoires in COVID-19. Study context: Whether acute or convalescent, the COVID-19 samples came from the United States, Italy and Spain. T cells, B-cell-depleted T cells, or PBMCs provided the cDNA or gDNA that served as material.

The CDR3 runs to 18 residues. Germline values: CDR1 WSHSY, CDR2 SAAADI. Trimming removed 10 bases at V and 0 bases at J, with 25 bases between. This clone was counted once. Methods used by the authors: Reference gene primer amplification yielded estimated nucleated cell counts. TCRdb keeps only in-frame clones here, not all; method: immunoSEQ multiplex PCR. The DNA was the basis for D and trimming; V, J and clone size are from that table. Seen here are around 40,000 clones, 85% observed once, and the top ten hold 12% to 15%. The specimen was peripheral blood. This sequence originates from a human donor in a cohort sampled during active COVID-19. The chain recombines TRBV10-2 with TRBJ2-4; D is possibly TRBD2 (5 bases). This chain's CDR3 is CATRLGRLNTLAKNIQYF. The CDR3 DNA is TGCGCCACCCGTTTAGGGCGACTAAATACGTTAGCCAAAAACATTCAGTACTTC.